The 7 T cell receptor beta chains reported below all come from one sample, sequenced in a study of blood T cell repertoires in COVID-19. Here immunoSEQ multiplex PCR was the method, and the copy in TCRdb shows in-frame clones only, minus some. The repertoire holds approximately 180,000 clones, with just under 90% as singletons. The sequenced material came from peripheral blood. All receptors derive from a woman between 70 and 85 years old with COVID-19, enrolled during active disease.

The rearrangement links TRBV11-2 to TRBJ2-7; a possible D gene is TRBD2 (6 bases). The V end lost 5 bases, the J end lost 2 bases, and 16 bases lay between the germline ends. The CDR3 loop spans 15 amino acids. CDR1 is SGHAT and CDR2 is FQNNGV in the germline V gene. CDR3 loop: CASSPGLQLTYEQYF. CDR3 DNA: TGTGCCAGCAGCCCGGGACTTCAACTAACCTACGAGCAGTACTTC.

This chain connects TRBV9 to TRBJ1-5, with 7 positions matching TRBD1. The CDR3 sequence is 15 residues long. J was trimmed by 4 bases and V by 2 bases; bases with no gene match: 6. Germline assignment: CDR1 SGDLS and CDR2 YYNGEE. CDR3 nucleotide sequence: TGTGCCAGCAGCGTGGGGGACAGAGATAATCAGCCCCAGCATTTT. Amino acid sequence: CASSVGDRDNQPQHF.

The chain combines TRBV4-1 with TRBJ2-3; 9 nucleotides agree with TRBD2. The CDR3 has 16 residues. Germline values: CDR1 MGHRA, CDR2 YSYEKL. Unmatched junction bases numbered 5, after V lost 0 bases and J lost 4 bases. DNA for the CDR3: TGCGCCAGCAGCCAAGATCGTGCGGGAGGGCCAGATACGCAGTATTTT. Protein sequence: CASSQDRAGGPDTQYF.

V is TRBV30 and J is TRBJ1-1, with D unclear. The germline CDR1 and CDR2 sequences are GTSNPN and SVGIG (reference sequence). This CDR3 region has 13 residues. The V and J ends lost 3 bases and 0 bases respectively, with 8 bases between them. CDR3 sequence reads: CAWSPRLNTEAFF. DNA for the CDR3: TGTGCCTGGAGCCCTAGGCTGAACACTGAAGCTTTCTTT.

The rearrangement links TRBV29-1 to TRBJ2-7, with 7 nucleotides matching TRBD2. This CDR3 is built from 14 residues. Trimming took 3 bases from V and 4 from J; bases not matched to a gene: 9. From germline, CDR1 is SQVTM and CDR2 ANQGSEA. CDR3 coding DNA: TGCAGCGTTGAGGCGTCGGGAGGCGGATACGAGCAGTACTTC. Translation: CSVEASGGGYEQYF.

The V and J genes are TRBV29-1 and TRBJ2-1; D is unresolved. The CDR3 has 14 residues. The ends were cut back, 5 bases at V and 0 bases at J, with 11 bases in the middle. Germline V gives CDR1 SQVTM, CDR2 ANQGSEA. CDR3 sequence (DNA): TGCAGCGTTATGGCGGAGAGCTCCTACAATGAGCAGTTCTTC. Translation gives CSVMAESSYNEQFF.

This rearrangement joins TRBV27 to TRBJ1-5; TRBD1 matches at 8 bases. The germline V gene encodes CDR1 MNHEY and CDR2 SMNVEV (reference sequence). The CDR3 extends over 14 amino acids. J was trimmed by 0 bases and V by 7 bases; bases with no gene match: 2. Here the CDR3 reads CASTDRGSNQPQHF. For the CDR3, the DNA is TGTGCCAGCACCGACAGGGGTAGCAATCAGCCCCAGCATTTT.